This T cell receptor beta chain was sequenced in a study of cytotoxic CD8 clonotypes in ibrutinib-treated CLL. Remarks on this clone: As yet, its antigen is unknown.

The assay was immunoSEQ multiplex PCR, and TCRdb's table has in-frame clones only and misses some. The table records about 86,000 clones, 85% to 90% of them present only once. Study outcomes and limitations: Sustained-remission patients were sampled at different times than progressing patients were. Shared public clonotypes were rare, and on treatment they either got smaller or stayed the same.

The CDR3 loop spans 15 amino acids. V lost 3 bases to trimming and J lost 5 bases; unmatched junction nucleotides: 7. Per germline, CDR1 SGHRS and CDR2 YFSETQ. This clonotype originated in a human donor with chronic lymphocytic leukemia. Sequenced here: PBMCs, sampled before ibrutinib treatment. V gene TRBV5-1 combines with J gene TRBJ2-5; 10 nucleotides match TRBD1. In nucleotides, the CDR3 is TGCGCCAGCAGCTATAAGACAGGGGGCGCCGAGACCCAGTACTTC. Amino acid sequence: CASSYKTGGAETQYF.